These T cell receptor beta chains were read from a single sample in a study of cytomegalovirus exposure and HLA in healthy donors. Repertoires were generated with immunoSEQ multiplex PCR, while TCRdb's copy carries only in-frame clones and drops some. Here the sample spans about 170,000 clones, 73% being singletons. The sequenced sample was PBMCs. These receptors all stem from a woman aged 18-29 years in good health and CMV-seropositive. Both conserved end residues are trimmed from each CDR3. Each record gives: D gene, V gene, J gene, CDR3 protein. D genes are given only for firm matches.

D: TRBD2; V: TRBV5-1; J: TRBJ2-2; CDR3: ASSCGERGWAGELF
D: NA; V: TRBV4-3; J: TRBJ1-1; CDR3: ASSQDQGPDTEAF
D: NA; V: TRBV6-5; J: TRBJ1-4; CDR3: ASSRGSRGGEKLF
D: NA; V: TRBV7-3; J: TRBJ1-5; CDR3: ASSLGRRSGTNPNSNQPQH
D: TRBD1; V: TRBV7-2; J: TRBJ2-7; CDR3: ASSLPGQGGEQY
D: TRBD1; V: TRBV19; J: TRBJ1-5; CDR3: ATAGTDNQPQH
D: NA; V: TRBV18; J: TRBJ2-7; CDR3: ASSRSQGRYEQY
D: NA; V: TRBV6-1; J: NA; CDR3: ASSVIGGLGSYEQY
D: TRBD2; V: TRBV2; J: TRBJ2-2; CDR3: ASRELAGGTGELF
D: NA; V: TRBV29-1; J: TRBJ2-7; CDR3: SALGGRAPYEQY
D: NA; V: TRBV10-3; J: TRBJ1-2; CDR3: AISFEGEGYGYT
D: TRBD1; V: TRBV9; J: TRBJ1-6; CDR3: ASTEDRVNSPLH